This T cell receptor (beta chain) came from a study of cytomegalovirus exposure and HLA in healthy donors. For the study at large: About 83 million unique TCRs from HLA-typed donors made up an early data release. Study results and limitations: For TCR beta chains, V- and J-gene trimming was later linked to a missense DCLRE1C variant. In a later analysis, across HLA loci, associated TCR counts were highest for DRB1, lowest for HLA-C. Most TCR sequences proved rare, with some public TCRs found in many donors.

The PCR contained 60 Vbeta and 13 Jbeta primers. This table comes from immunoSEQ multiplex PCR, and its TCRdb copy is limited to in-frame clones, with some not included. The sample has under 200,000 clones, around 77% seen once; the top ten hold approximately 1.5%. As concerns this clone: Its antigen is unidentified.

This receptor was identified in a man aged 35 to 55 in good health and CMV-seronegative. Sequences were obtained from PBMCs.

The CDR3, as DNA: TGCGCCAGCAGCTTGGAACAGAATTCACCCCTCCACTTT. Its protein is CASSLEQNSPLHF. The chain has TRBV5-1 and TRBJ1-6; D remains ambiguous. Germline values: CDR1 SGHRS, CDR2 YFSETQ. The CDR3 covers 13 residues. Deletions cut 0 bases from V and 7 bases from J, with 5 bases between.